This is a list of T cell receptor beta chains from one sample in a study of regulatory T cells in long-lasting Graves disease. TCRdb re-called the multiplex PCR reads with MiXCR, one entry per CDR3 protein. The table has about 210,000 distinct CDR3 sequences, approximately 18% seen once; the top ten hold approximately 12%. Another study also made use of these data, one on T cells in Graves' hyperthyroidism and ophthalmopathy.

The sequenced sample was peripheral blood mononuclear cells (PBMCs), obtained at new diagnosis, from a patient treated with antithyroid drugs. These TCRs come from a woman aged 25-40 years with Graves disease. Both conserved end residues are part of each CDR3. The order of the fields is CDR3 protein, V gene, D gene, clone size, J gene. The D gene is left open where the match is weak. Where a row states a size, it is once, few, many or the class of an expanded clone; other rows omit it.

CSVLTGGRDEQFF,TRBV20-1,TRBD1,many,TRBJ2-1
CASSWGTGYNEQFF,TRBV27,TRBD1,many,TRBJ2-1
CASMARADQPQHF,TRBV6-2/TRBV6-3,.,many,TRBJ1-5
CASSPLVGANGYTF,TRBV27,.,many,TRBJ1-2
CASSFWTGGVNEAFF,TRBV11-2,TRBD1,many,TRBJ1-1
CAISEGGLGNQPQHF,TRBV10-3,.,many,TRBJ1-5
CASQGSTGTEAFF,TRBV25-1,.,many,TRBJ1-1
CASSIQGSGTEAFF,TRBV27,.,.,TRBJ1-1
CASSVTGEMNTEAFF,TRBV9,.,many,TRBJ1-1
CASSSLPGTVSYNEQFF,TRBV5-1,.,few,TRBJ2-1
CSVGRDIGNTIYF,TRBV29-1,.,many,TRBJ1-3
CASSSPRAGVGTDTQYF,TRBV28,TRBD2,.,TRBJ2-3
CASSSEGGHNSPLHF,TRBV28,.,many,TRBJ1-6
CAWSSGDRGNQETQYF,TRBV30,TRBD1,many,TRBJ2-5
CASSSPDGFNEQFF,TRBV6-2/TRBV6-3,.,many,TRBJ2-1
CATTGGTGELFF,TRBV2,TRBD2,many,TRBJ2-2
CASSPTQGGGTEAFF,TRBV5-4,.,many,TRBJ1-1
CASSLRLAGGPTHNEQFF,TRBV5-6,TRBD2,.,TRBJ2-1
CASSLGSYNRKPQHF,TRBV28,.,few,TRBJ1-5
CASSLVAVSTDTQYF,TRBV7-2,.,many,TRBJ2-3
CAWSVSVMNTEAFF,TRBV30,.,.,TRBJ1-1
CAWSTRGAGRQTQYF,TRBV30,TRBD2,once,TRBJ2-5
CASSSPTTGLPEAFF,TRBV7-9,.,many,TRBJ1-1
CASNIAGGPNNEQFF,TRBV7-8,TRBD2,many,TRBJ2-1
CASSLEGQASGELFF,TRBV11-1,TRBD1,.,TRBJ2-2
CASSHGGIGNTEAFF,TRBV3-1,.,many,TRBJ1-1
CASTPLAGVPEQYF,TRBV11-2,TRBD2,many,TRBJ2-7
CASSQQGPGNTIYF,TRBV6-2/TRBV6-3,TRBD1,many,TRBJ1-3
CASSTNRQMSSYEQYF,TRBV7-8,.,.,TRBJ2-7
CSARDQAGGRNEQFF,TRBV20-1,TRBD2,many,TRBJ2-1
CASSLGQGKGYTF,TRBV11-2,TRBD1,few,TRBJ1-2
CASSHAQGQETQYF,TRBV4-1,.,many,TRBJ2-5